Shown below are 4 T cell receptor beta chains from a single sample sequenced in a study of blood T cell repertoires in COVID-19. The repertoire was sequenced with immunoSEQ multiplex PCR; TCRdb's copy has only in-frame clones and lacks some. This table has about 100,000 clones, roughly 90% appearing once. Specimen: peripheral blood. The receptors were gathered from a human donor in a cohort sampled during active COVID-19.

This clone appeared once. The chain couples TRBV12-3 or TRBV12-4 to TRBJ2-7; 7 bases are shared with TRBD1. The CDR3 is 13 amino acids. Germline trimming cut 6 bases from V and 3 bases from J; bases unmatched to any gene: 5. CDR3 in amino acids: CASRLDRDYEQYF. The CDR3 DNA reads TGTGCCAGCAGGCTCGACAGGGACTACGAGCAGTACTTC.

The rearrangement uses TRBV5-1 and TRBJ2-7; the match to TRBD1 covers 12 bases. The trim removed 1 base at V and 9 bases at J, leaving 11 bases unmatched. In germline, CDR1 is SGHRS, CDR2 YFSETQ. The CDR3 covers 16 residues. The CDR3 here is CASSLTGTGGGKGQYF. As DNA, the CDR3 is TGCGCCAGCAGCTTGACCGGGACAGGGGGCGGGAAAGGGCAGTACTTC.

Written as DNA, the CDR3 is TGTGCCAGCAGTTCCATCGGGACACAGGATACGCAGTATTTT. Translation: CASSSIGTQDTQYF. This chain joins TRBV28 and TRBJ2-3; D is perhaps TRBD1 (6 bases). Germline V gene data show CDR1 as MDHEN and CDR2 as SYDVKM. There are 14 residues in the CDR3. The germline V and J ends were trimmed by 4 bases and 6 bases, with 14 bases remaining between them.

J is TRBJ2-4 and V is TRBV7-2; 9 bases fit TRBD2. The germline CDR1 and CDR2 sequences are SGHTA and FQGNSA. This CDR3 has 15 amino acids. J was trimmed by 6 bases and V by 1 base; bases with no gene match: 4. This chain's CDR3 is CASSLVAGGGNIQYF. The CDR3 nucleotides read TGTGCCAGCAGCTTAGTTGCGGGAGGGGGAAACATTCAGTACTTC.